These T cell receptor beta chains were read from a single sample in a study of T cell repertoires in cytomegalovirus infection. In TCRdb, the reads were re-called with MiXCR into one record per CDR3 protein. In the table there are 830,000 or so distinct CDR3 sequences, 32% of which are singletons. Their specific antigens are unknown. This specimen consisted of cultured CD8+ T cells from PBMCs, obtained from culture after CMV antigen stimulation. The receptors were gathered from a human donor in good health (CMV status not recorded). Some clones in this sample may be carry-over from other donors' samples. CDR3s include the opening cysteine and the closing phenylalanine or tryptophan.

CDR3 protein: CSAIGPDTQYF
J gene: TRBJ2-3
V gene: TRBV20-1

CDR3 protein: CASSQDLGVHTEAFF
J gene: TRBJ1-1
V gene: TRBV4-2

CDR3 protein: CASSQFGYLGTPTQYF
J gene: TRBJ2-5
V gene: TRBV14

CDR3 protein: CASSIADNTEAFF
J gene: TRBJ1-1
V gene: TRBV19

CDR3 protein: CASSPRALTGGENEQYF
J gene: TRBJ2-7
V gene: TRBV2

CDR3 protein: CASSLWGGGNYGYTF
J gene: TRBJ1-2
V gene: TRBV12-3/TRBV12-4

CDR3 protein: CASSRTGIMEPQHF
J gene: TRBJ1-5
V gene: TRBV19

CDR3 protein: CATSMGTEAFF
J gene: TRBJ1-1
V gene: TRBV6-5

CDR3 protein: CAISESIGNGYTF
J gene: TRBJ1-2
V gene: TRBV10-3

CDR3 protein: CASSVGSGGNQETQYF
J gene: TRBJ2-5
V gene: TRBV9

CDR3 protein: CASSPAGGMNTEAFF
J gene: TRBJ1-1
V gene: TRBV19

CDR3 protein: CASSLDSSYYNSPLHF
J gene: TRBJ1-6
V gene: TRBV7-8

CDR3 protein: CASSLTGGGLGNTIYF
J gene: TRBJ1-3
V gene: TRBV27

CDR3 protein: CASSPSPGLAGTGELFF
J gene: TRBJ2-2
V gene: TRBV4-3

CDR3 protein: CASSKADPVDGELFF
J gene: TRBJ2-2
V gene: TRBV7-6

CDR3 protein: CASSLGSTGGADGYTF
J gene: TRBJ1-2
V gene: TRBV7-9

CDR3 protein: CSVETRTDTDTQYF
J gene: TRBJ2-3
V gene: TRBV29-1

CDR3 protein: CATSQGSYGYTF
J gene: TRBJ1-2
V gene: TRBV24-1

CDR3 protein: CASSTALRSYNEQFF
J gene: TRBJ2-1
V gene: TRBV19

CDR3 protein: CASTWSGDPVTQYF
J gene: TRBJ2-5
V gene: TRBV7-2

CDR3 protein: CASSKPQGMNTEAFF
J gene: TRBJ1-1
V gene: TRBV3-1

CDR3 protein: CASRLGQTGELFF
J gene: TRBJ2-2
V gene: TRBV7-9

CDR3 protein: CASSLPGATEAFF
J gene: TRBJ1-1
V gene: TRBV7-6

CDR3 protein: CASSQVAGGEGTGELFF
J gene: TRBJ2-2
V gene: TRBV4-1

CDR3 protein: CASSLVTNMETEAFF
J gene: TRBJ1-1
V gene: TRBV28

CDR3 protein: CASSRPRLPLHF
J gene: TRBJ1-6
V gene: TRBV7-9

CDR3 protein: CANSFGVGYTF
J gene: TRBJ1-2
V gene: TRBV5-5

CDR3 protein: CSVVTGHYEQYF
J gene: TRBJ2-7
V gene: TRBV29-1

CDR3 protein: CASSLTHTGELFF
J gene: TRBJ2-2
V gene: TRBV27

CDR3 protein: CASSSLPREDTGELFF
J gene: TRBJ2-2
V gene: TRBV7-9

CDR3 protein: CASSLTGAVESPLHF
J gene: TRBJ1-6
V gene: TRBV7-9

CDR3 protein: CASSYSVGRSDYGYTF
J gene: TRBJ1-2
V gene: TRBV6-5

CDR3 protein: CASSFGGIDEQFF
J gene: TRBJ2-1
V gene: TRBV12-3/TRBV12-4

CDR3 protein: CASSEARDATNEKLFF
J gene: TRBJ1-4
V gene: TRBV6-1

CDR3 protein: CASSWDRGPNTEAFF
J gene: TRBJ1-1
V gene: TRBV5-4

CDR3 protein: CASSPTGFYYGYTF
J gene: TRBJ1-2
V gene: TRBV27

CDR3 protein: CASTSRGDQPQHF
J gene: TRBJ1-5
V gene: TRBV7-6

CDR3 protein: CSAPFRDRGLHSPLHF
J gene: TRBJ1-6
V gene: TRBV20-1

CDR3 protein: CASSYLGQNKGTQYF
J gene: TRBJ2-5
V gene: TRBV6-2/TRBV6-3

CDR3 protein: CASSLLSGTGDEKLFF
J gene: TRBJ1-4
V gene: TRBV5-5

CDR3 protein: CASSLRAGTGGNQPQHF
J gene: TRBJ1-5
V gene: TRBV27

CDR3 protein: CASRRTRSYEQYF
J gene: TRBJ2-7
V gene: TRBV27

CDR3 protein: CASSYRVQGLTKASSTDTQYF
J gene: TRBJ2-3
V gene: TRBV6-5

CDR3 protein: CASRWGRFSTDTQYF
J gene: TRBJ2-3
V gene: TRBV5-4

CDR3 protein: CASSVRAGPDEAFF
J gene: TRBJ1-1
V gene: TRBV19

CDR3 protein: CASSRILAGGPPLTQYF
J gene: TRBJ2-3
V gene: TRBV7-6

CDR3 protein: CASSSGQVYSNQPQHF
J gene: TRBJ1-5
V gene: TRBV6-1

CDR3 protein: CASSEVGGAWSPLHF
J gene: TRBJ1-6
V gene: TRBV2

CDR3 protein: CASSWDGGGQPQHF
J gene: TRBJ1-5
V gene: TRBV7-9

CDR3 protein: CASSEPGHLYGYTF
J gene: TRBJ1-2
V gene: TRBV6-1

CDR3 protein: CASSYSAGTPFSTDTQYF
J gene: TRBJ2-3
V gene: TRBV6-5

CDR3 protein: CASGRTVDIQYF
J gene: TRBJ2-4
V gene: TRBV28

CDR3 protein: CASSESRISYNEQFF
J gene: TRBJ2-1
V gene: TRBV9

CDR3 protein: CASSLDPRAGTKHQEYQETQYF
J gene: TRBJ2-5
V gene: TRBV5-4

CDR3 protein: CASCAGTGIYEQYF
J gene: TRBJ2-7
V gene: TRBV6-5

CDR3 protein: CASSPGTGVGNEQFF
J gene: TRBJ2-1
V gene: TRBV7-6

CDR3 protein: CATRPVTDPDSPLHF
J gene: TRBJ1-6
V gene: TRBV6-1

CDR3 protein: CASSPYMWETQYF
J gene: TRBJ2-5
V gene: TRBV28

CDR3 protein: CASSVQGVRDEQFF
J gene: TRBJ2-1
V gene: TRBV9